Listed below are T cell receptor beta chains from one sample, sequenced in a study of blood T cell repertoires in COVID-19. Data came from immunoSEQ multiplex PCR; TCRdb stores just in-frame clones and leaves some out. Of under 250,000 clones in the sample, more than 75% are singletons; the top ten hold around a tenth. Sequencing was performed on peripheral blood. The receptors come from a man aged 45 to 65 with COVID-19, enrolled during active disease. Each CDR3 is given without its conserved first and last residue.

V gene	CDR3 protein
TRBV29-1	STTGGQADTQY
TRBV27	ASSGGDRGNEQY
TRBV18	ASSGQGNMNTEAF
TRBV6-5	ATRQGREPQH
TRBV19	ASSRTGGDGMKVLF
TRBV12-3/TRBV12-4	ASSFSDYGYT
TRBV14	ASSQLGAYIQY
TRBV10-2	ASSPRADSPLH
TRBV10-2	ASSERTSGVKSYNEQF
TRBV7-4	ASLLQGYT
TRBV7-3	ASSPGNYNEQF
TRBV30	AWSSGTQDYEKLF
TRBV29-1	SVGPGVPYEQY
TRBV5-4	ASSLAGLAGVNEQF
TRBV28	ASGQNTGELF
TRBV19	ASSIVPGGTGELF
TRBV19	ASSPGQGTEQY
TRBV28	ASSLPGQMFYEQY
TRBV6-5	ASSPGLAGGGEQY
TRBV4-3	ASSLRATNEKLF
TRBV27	ASSMKLNRGADYEQY
TRBV9	ASSPGHYEQY
TRBV5-8	ASGDDRFSYEQY
TRBV6-9	ASSFYNYGYT
TRBV5-8	ASSLAPGLSYGYT
TRBV23-1	ASSQSPGNTGELF
TRBV2	ASRGRDRFGYT
TRBV18	ASSPQQGSSEQF
TRBV27	ASSPLIGQGLGETQY
TRBV4-1	ASSQGGGGQETQY
TRBV12-5	ASGSWQGATGELF
TRBV7-9	ASSLLPRGNSPLH
TRBV3-1/TRBV3-2	ASSQDTSGRLVGELF
TRBV5-1	ASSATEMGSPLH
TRBV7-9	ASRLPLPGTGVVSYGYT
TRBV18	ASSPASTEAF
TRBV27	ASSFNSHNEKLF
TRBV11-3	ASSFAGQGPYEQY
TRBV27	ASSPGTGVQPQH
TRBV5-1	ASSLQGAGGTDTQY
TRBV2	ASSETSGAPYEQY
TRBV29-1	SVGDRARREQY
TRBV3-1/TRBV3-2	ASSQADEKLF
TRBV7-3	ASSLGVGRSATGELF
TRBV9	ASSVAGGGLAKEQF
TRBV6-6	ASRARDLNTEAF
TRBV7-3	ASSLNWGLYNEQF
TRBV20-1	SASGGNQPQH
TRBV11-3	ASGLSINTEAF
TRBV4-2	ASSQDFGLAGALSRNEQF
TRBV4-1	ASSPWTGGIRAQF
TRBV6-4	ASSEGQPDDGNTIY
TRBV4-1	ASSQDRGTGFEQY
TRBV15	ATSRSLPGQATTKEQY
TRBV2	ASNTGRNTEAF
TRBV19	ASSIIPPYSGGYT
TRBV27	ASSDRRNSPLH
TRBV28	ASSSPTGNTEAF
TRBV13	ASSLFSRDRAYEQY